A single sample gave rise to the 6 T cell receptor beta chains below, sequenced in a study of HIV-infected children after antiretroviral therapy interruption. A 3' RACE protocol on RNA, with unique molecular identifiers, produced the TCR library. MiXCR, run by TCRdb on the 3' RACE reads, gives a single entry per CDR3 protein. Found here are fewer than 45,000 distinct CDR3 sequences, 5% to 8% of them singletons; the top ten hold approximately 1%. Documented treatment: PENTA 11 planned treatment interruption arm or continuous ART arm. This material consisted of CD45RA+ CD4+ T cells from PBMCs, pooled from several time points, taken from a donor given antiretroviral therapy, either interrupted or continuous. Subset given: naive CD4+ CD45RA+ CD45RO- T cells. These receptors all come from a pool of human donors with HIV.

This clonotype was detected ten times or more. Sequence at one end of the junction differs from germline and may be a read error. The rearrangement links TRBV19 to TRBJ1-3, with 9 bases that match TRBD1. Per germline, CDR1 LNHDA and CDR2 SQIVND (reference sequence). This CDR3 has 16 residues. The CDR3 DNA reads TGTGCCAGCAGTATAGACAGGGGGAATTCTGGAAATACGCTCTATTTT. It encodes CASSIDRGNSGNTLYF.

This clonotype came up many times. The V and J genes are TRBV7-9 and TRBJ2-7, with 8 nucleotides matching TRBD2. Germline CDR1 SEHNR, CDR2 FQNEAQ (reference sequence). V shed 6 bases and J 2 bases; nucleotides not matched to a gene: 6. The CDR3 has 14 amino acids. The chain's CDR3 is CASRPSGPAYEQYF. The CDR3 DNA is TGTGCCAGCAGACCTAGCGGGCCCGCCTACGAGCAGTACTTC.

This chain joins TRBV28 and TRBJ1-1; D might be TRBD1 (6 bases). The CDR3 length is 16 residues. V shed 6 bases and J shed 0 bases, with 17 bases lying between them. The germline gives CDR1 MDHEN, CDR2 SYDVKM. CDR3 coding DNA: TGTGCCAGCAGCCCTGTGGACAGAGACATGAACACTGAAGCTTTCTTT. This sequence encodes CASSPVDRDMNTEAFF.

This clonotype was seen at least ten times. The CDR3 protein is CASSLSGLAGVNEQFF. Here the CDR3 DNA reads TGTGCCAGCAGTTTATCAGGACTAGCGGGAGTCAATGAGCAGTTCTTC. The chain uses TRBV27 and TRBJ2-1; 13 nucleotides align to TRBD2. The germline gives CDR1 MNHEY, CDR2 SMNVEV (reference sequence). Trimming took 0 bases from V and 6 from J; bases not matched to a gene: 2. The length of the CDR3 is 16 residues.

This clonotype came up a few times. The chain couples TRBV3-1 to TRBJ2-7; TRBD1 might be the D (5 bases). This CDR3 comprises 15 residues. Germline loops: CDR1 LGHDT, CDR2 YNNKEL (reference sequence). Trimming shortened V by 2 bases and J by 0 bases, and 11 bases separated the two germline ends. CDR3 sequence (DNA): TGTGCCAGCAGCCAAACAGGCGTCAGCTCCTACGAGCAGTACTTC. This sequence encodes CASSQTGVSSYEQYF.

This clonotype has a handful of counts. The J gene is TRBJ1-2, the V gene TRBV25-1; no clear D gene. In germline, CDR1 is MGHDK, CDR2 SYGVNS. CDR3 length: 15 residues. The V gene lost 7 bases and the J gene lost 1 base, with 16 bases spanning the gap. CDR3 sequence: CASTHGVSLNYGYTF. The CDR3 DNA is TGTGCCAGCACCCATGGGGTGAGCCTTAACTATGGCTACACCTTC.